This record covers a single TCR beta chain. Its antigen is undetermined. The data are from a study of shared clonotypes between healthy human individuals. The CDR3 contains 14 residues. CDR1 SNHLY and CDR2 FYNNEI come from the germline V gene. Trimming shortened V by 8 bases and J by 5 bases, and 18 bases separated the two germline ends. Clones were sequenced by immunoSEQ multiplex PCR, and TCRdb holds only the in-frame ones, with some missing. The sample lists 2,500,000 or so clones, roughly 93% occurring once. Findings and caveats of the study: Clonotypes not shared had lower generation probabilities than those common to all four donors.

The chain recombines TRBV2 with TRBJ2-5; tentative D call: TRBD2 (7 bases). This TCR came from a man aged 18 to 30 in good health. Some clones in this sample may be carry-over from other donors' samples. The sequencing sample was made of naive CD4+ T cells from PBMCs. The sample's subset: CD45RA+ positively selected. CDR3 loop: CASLSGGRGETQYF. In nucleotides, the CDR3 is TGTGCCAGCCTCTCGGGAGGCAGGGGTGAGACCCAGTACTTC.